The 2 T cell receptor beta chains presented below share a single source sample, sequenced in a study of shared clonotypes between healthy human individuals. The data were produced by immunoSEQ multiplex PCR, yet TCRdb's version contains in-frame clones alone and is incomplete. The data hold hundreds of thousands of clones, with around 74% observed a single time. Material: memory CD4+ T cells sorted from blood. Subset meaning: CD45RA-negative fraction. The receptor set was obtained from a woman in her twenties or thirties in good health.

This clone has just one count. A much larger clone lies a single base off, so this may be a read error. The chain couples TRBV5-1 to TRBJ2-6, with 10 positions matching TRBD1. With V trimmed by 3 bases and J by 0 bases, 3 bases remained unmatched. This CDR3 is 17 amino acids long. Germline lookup yields CDR1 SGHRS and CDR2 YFSETQ. CDR3: CASSSGTGVSGANVLTF. The CDR3 DNA sequence: TGCGCCAGCAGCTCCGGGACAGGGGTCTCTGGGGCCAACGTCCTGACTTTC.

V gene TRBV11-2 combines with J gene TRBJ2-1; 8 bases match TRBD1. Germline CDR1 is SGHAT and CDR2 is FQNNGV. Trimming at V came to 3 bases and at J to 7 bases, leaving 14 bases not matched to a gene. CDR3 size: 17 residues. The CDR3 protein is CASSLVGPGQGSNEQFF. For the CDR3, the DNA is TGTGCCAGCAGCTTGGTGGGGCCAGGACAGGGAAGTAATGAGCAGTTCTTC.